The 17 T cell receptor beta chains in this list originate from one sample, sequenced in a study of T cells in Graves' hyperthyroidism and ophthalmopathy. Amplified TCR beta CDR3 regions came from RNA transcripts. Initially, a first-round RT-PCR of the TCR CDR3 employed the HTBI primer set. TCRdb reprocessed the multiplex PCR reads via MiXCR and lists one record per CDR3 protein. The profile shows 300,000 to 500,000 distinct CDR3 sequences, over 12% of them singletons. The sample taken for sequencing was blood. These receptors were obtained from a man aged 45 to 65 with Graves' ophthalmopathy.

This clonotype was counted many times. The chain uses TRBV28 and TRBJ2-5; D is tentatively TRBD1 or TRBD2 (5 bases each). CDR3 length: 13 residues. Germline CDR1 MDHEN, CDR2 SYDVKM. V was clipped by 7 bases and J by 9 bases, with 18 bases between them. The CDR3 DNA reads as TGTGCCAGCAATGGGAGACGGAAGGGGTCCCAGTACTTC. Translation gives CASNGRRKGSQYF.

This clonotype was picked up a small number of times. The CDR3 sequence: CASSYLGLEDNEQFF. CDR3 nucleotides: TGTGCCAGCAGTTACTTAGGGTTGGAAGACAATGAGCAGTTCTTC. V gene TRBV6-9 combines with J gene TRBJ2-1, with D unresolved. There are 15 residues in the CDR3. V lost 3 bases to trimming and J lost 5 bases, with 14 bases between them. The V gene's germline CDR1 is MNHGY and CDR2 SVAAGI.

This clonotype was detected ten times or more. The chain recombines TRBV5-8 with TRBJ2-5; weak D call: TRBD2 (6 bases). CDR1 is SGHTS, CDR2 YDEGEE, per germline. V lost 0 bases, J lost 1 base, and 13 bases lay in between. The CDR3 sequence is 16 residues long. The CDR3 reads CASSLVVAALQETQYF. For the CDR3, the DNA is TGTGCCAGCAGCTTGGTTGTAGCGGCCCTCCAAGAGACCCAGTACTTC.

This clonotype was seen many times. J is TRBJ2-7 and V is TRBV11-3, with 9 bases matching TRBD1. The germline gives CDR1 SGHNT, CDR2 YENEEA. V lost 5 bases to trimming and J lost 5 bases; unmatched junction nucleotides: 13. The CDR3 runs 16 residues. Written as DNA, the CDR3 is TGTGCCAGCAGCCAGGGACAGGGAAACCTCCTTGACGAGCAGTACTTC. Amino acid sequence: CASSQGQGNLLDEQYF.

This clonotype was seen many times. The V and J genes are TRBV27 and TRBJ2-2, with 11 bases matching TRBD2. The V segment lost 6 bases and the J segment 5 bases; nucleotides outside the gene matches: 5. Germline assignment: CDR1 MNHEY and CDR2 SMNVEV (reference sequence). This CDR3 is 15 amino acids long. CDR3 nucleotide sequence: TGTGCCAGCAGAAAGACTAGCGGGACGACCGGGGAGCTGTTTTTT. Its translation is CASRKTSGTTGELFF.

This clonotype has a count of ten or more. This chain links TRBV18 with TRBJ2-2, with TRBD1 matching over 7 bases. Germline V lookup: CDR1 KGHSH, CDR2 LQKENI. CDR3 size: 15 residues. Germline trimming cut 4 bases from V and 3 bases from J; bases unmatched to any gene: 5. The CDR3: CASSQQGTYTGELFF. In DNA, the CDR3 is TGTGCCAGCTCACAACAGGGGACCTACACCGGGGAGCTGTTTTTT. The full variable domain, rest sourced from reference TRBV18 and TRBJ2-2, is NAGVMQNPRHLVRRRGQEARLRCSPMKGHSHVYWYRQLPEEGLKFMVYLQKENIIDESGMPKERFSAEFPKEGPSILRIQQVVRGDSAAYFCASSQQGTYTGELFFGEGSRLTVL.

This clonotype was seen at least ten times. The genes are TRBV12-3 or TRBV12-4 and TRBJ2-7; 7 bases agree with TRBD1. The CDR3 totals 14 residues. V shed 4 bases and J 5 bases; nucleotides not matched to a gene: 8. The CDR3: CASSSQTGYDEQYF. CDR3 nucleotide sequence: TGTGCCAGCAGTTCACAGACAGGGTACGACGAGCAGTACTTC.

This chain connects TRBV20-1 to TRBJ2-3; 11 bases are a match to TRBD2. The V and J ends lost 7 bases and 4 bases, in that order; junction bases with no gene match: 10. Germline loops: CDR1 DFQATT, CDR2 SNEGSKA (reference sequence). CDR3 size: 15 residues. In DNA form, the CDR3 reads TGCAGTGTCACGCTAGCGGGAGGAAGTTCAGATACGCAGTATTTT. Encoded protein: CSVTLAGGSSDTQYF.

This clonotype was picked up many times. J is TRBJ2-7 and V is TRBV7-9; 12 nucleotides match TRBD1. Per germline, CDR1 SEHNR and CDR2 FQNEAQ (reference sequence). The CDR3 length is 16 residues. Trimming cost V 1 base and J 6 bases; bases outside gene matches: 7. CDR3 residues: CASSLGKGQGAGEQYF. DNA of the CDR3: TGTGCCAGCAGCTTAGGGAAGGGACAGGGGGCTGGCGAGCAGTACTTC.

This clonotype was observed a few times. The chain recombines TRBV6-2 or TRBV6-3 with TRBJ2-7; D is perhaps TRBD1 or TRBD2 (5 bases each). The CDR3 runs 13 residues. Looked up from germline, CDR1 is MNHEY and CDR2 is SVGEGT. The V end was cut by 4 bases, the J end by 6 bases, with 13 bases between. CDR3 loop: CASSFAVGVEQYF. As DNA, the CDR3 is TGTGCCAGCAGTTTTGCGGTGGGGGTCGAGCAGTACTTC.

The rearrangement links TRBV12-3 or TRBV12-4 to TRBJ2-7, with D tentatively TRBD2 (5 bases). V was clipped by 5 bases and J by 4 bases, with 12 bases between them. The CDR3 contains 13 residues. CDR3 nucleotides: TGTGCCAGCAGTGCGGGTTTTGGATACGAGCAGTACTTC. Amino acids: CASSAGFGYEQYF.

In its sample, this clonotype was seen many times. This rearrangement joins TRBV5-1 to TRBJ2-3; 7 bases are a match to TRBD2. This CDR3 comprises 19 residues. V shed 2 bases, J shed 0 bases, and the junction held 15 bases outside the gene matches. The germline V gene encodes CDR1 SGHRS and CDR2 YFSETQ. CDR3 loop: CASSFPADSGGGSTDTQYF. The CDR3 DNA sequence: TGCGCCAGCAGCTTCCCCGCGGATTCGGGAGGTGGTAGCACAGATACGCAGTATTTT.

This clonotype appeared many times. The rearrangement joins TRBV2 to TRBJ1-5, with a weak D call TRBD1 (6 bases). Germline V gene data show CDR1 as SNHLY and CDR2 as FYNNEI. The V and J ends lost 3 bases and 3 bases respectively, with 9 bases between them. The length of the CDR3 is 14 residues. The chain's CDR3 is CASSDRGNNQPQHF. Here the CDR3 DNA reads TGTGCCAGCAGTGACAGGGGAAACAATCAGCCCCAGCATTTT.

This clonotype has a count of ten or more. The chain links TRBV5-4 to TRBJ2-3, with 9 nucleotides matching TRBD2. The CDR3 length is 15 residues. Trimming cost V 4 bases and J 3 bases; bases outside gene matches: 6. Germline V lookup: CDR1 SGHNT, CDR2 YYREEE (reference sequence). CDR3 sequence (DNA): TGTGCCAGCAGCAATTTAGCGGGAGAGACAGATACGCAGTATTTT. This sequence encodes CASSNLAGETDTQYF.

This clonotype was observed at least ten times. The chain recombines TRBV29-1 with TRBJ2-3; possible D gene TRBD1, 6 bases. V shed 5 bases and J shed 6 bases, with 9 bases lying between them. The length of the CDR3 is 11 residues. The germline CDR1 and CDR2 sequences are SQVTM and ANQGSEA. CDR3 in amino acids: CSVFTGDTQYF. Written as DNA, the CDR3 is TGCAGCGTTTTCACAGGGGATACGCAGTATTTT.

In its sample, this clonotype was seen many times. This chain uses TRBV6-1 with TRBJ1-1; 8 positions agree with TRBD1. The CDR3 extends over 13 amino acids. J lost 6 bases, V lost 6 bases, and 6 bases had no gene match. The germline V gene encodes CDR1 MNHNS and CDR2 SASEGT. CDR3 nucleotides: TGTGCCAGCAGCGACAGGGGCTTCGCTGAAGCTTTCTTT. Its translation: CASSDRGFAEAFF.

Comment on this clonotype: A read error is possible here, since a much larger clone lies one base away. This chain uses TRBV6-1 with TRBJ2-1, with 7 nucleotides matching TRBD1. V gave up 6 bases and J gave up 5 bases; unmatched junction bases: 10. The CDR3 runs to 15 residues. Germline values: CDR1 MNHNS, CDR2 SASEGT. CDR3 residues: CASSPETGINNEQFF. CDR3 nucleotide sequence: TGTGCCAGCAGCCCCGAGACAGGGATAAACAATGAGCAGTTCTTC.